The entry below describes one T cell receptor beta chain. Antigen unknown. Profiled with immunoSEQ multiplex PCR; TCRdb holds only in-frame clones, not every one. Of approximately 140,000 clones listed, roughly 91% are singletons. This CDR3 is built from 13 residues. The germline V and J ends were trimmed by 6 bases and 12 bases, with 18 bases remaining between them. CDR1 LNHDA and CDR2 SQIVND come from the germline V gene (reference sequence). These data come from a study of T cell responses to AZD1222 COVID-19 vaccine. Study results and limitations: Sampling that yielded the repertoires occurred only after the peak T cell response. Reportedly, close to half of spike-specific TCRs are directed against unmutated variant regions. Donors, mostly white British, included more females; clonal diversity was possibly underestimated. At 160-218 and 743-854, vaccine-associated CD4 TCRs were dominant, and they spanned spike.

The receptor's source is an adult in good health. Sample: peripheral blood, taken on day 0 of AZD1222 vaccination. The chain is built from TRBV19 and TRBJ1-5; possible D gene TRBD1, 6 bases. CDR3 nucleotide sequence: TGTGCCAGTAGCCTTGGACAGAAAAGCGGCCAGCATTTT. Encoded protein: CASSLGQKSGQHF. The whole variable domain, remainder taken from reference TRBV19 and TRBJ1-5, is DGGITQSPKYLFRKEGQNVTLSCEQNLNHDAMYWYRQDPGQGLRLIYYSQIVNDFQKGDIAEGYSVSREKKESFPLTVTSAQKNPTAFYLCASSLGQKSGQHFGDGTRLSIL.